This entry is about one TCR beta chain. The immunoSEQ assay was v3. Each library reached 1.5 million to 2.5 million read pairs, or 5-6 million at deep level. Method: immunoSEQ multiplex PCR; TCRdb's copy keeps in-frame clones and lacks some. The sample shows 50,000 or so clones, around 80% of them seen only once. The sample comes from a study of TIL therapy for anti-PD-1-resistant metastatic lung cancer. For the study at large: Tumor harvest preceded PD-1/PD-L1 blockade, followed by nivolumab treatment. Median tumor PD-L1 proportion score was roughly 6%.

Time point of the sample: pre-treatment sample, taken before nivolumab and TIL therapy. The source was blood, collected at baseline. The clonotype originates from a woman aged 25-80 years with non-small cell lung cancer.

The CDR3 DNA reads TGTGCCAGTCGTGGGACAGGATGGAACACTGAAGCTTTCTTT. This sequence encodes CASRGTGWNTEAFF. This chain connects TRBV19 to TRBJ1-1; 8 bases line up with TRBD1. The CDR3 has 14 amino acids. The germline V gene has CDR1 LNHDA and CDR2 SQIVND (reference sequence). With 8 bases clipped from V and 1 base from J, the junction kept 6 bases outside the gene matches.